The clone carrying this TCR beta chain occurred a few times. Its antigen is not known. Germline CDR1 is MNHEY and CDR2 is SVGAGI. This CDR3 is 15 amino acids long. V shed 0 bases and J shed 5 bases, with 13 bases lying between them. The entry originates in a study of cytomegalovirus exposure and HLA in healthy donors. At the level of the study: About 85 million unique TCRs from HLA-typed donors were held in an early release of data. General study results and limits: Per published accounts, TCR beta sequences correctly predicted the HLA-A and HLA-B alleles of most subjects. The dataset shows that most TCR sequences were rare, while some public TCRs occurred in many donors.

Primers: 60 Vbeta forward and 13 Jbeta reverse. Libraries were prepared by immunoSEQ multiplex PCR; TCRdb keeps only in-frame clonotypes and omits some of them. This sample has under 200,000 clones, with around four fifths found just once. Material for sequencing was PBMCs. The TCR originated in a woman in her 30s in good health and CMV-seronegative. The J gene is TRBJ2-5, the V gene TRBV6-5; D might be TRBD1 (6 bases). In DNA form, the CDR3 reads TGTGCCAGCAGTTACTCGTCCCAGGGGTTTGAGACCCAGTACTTC. Translating gives CASSYSSQGFETQYF.